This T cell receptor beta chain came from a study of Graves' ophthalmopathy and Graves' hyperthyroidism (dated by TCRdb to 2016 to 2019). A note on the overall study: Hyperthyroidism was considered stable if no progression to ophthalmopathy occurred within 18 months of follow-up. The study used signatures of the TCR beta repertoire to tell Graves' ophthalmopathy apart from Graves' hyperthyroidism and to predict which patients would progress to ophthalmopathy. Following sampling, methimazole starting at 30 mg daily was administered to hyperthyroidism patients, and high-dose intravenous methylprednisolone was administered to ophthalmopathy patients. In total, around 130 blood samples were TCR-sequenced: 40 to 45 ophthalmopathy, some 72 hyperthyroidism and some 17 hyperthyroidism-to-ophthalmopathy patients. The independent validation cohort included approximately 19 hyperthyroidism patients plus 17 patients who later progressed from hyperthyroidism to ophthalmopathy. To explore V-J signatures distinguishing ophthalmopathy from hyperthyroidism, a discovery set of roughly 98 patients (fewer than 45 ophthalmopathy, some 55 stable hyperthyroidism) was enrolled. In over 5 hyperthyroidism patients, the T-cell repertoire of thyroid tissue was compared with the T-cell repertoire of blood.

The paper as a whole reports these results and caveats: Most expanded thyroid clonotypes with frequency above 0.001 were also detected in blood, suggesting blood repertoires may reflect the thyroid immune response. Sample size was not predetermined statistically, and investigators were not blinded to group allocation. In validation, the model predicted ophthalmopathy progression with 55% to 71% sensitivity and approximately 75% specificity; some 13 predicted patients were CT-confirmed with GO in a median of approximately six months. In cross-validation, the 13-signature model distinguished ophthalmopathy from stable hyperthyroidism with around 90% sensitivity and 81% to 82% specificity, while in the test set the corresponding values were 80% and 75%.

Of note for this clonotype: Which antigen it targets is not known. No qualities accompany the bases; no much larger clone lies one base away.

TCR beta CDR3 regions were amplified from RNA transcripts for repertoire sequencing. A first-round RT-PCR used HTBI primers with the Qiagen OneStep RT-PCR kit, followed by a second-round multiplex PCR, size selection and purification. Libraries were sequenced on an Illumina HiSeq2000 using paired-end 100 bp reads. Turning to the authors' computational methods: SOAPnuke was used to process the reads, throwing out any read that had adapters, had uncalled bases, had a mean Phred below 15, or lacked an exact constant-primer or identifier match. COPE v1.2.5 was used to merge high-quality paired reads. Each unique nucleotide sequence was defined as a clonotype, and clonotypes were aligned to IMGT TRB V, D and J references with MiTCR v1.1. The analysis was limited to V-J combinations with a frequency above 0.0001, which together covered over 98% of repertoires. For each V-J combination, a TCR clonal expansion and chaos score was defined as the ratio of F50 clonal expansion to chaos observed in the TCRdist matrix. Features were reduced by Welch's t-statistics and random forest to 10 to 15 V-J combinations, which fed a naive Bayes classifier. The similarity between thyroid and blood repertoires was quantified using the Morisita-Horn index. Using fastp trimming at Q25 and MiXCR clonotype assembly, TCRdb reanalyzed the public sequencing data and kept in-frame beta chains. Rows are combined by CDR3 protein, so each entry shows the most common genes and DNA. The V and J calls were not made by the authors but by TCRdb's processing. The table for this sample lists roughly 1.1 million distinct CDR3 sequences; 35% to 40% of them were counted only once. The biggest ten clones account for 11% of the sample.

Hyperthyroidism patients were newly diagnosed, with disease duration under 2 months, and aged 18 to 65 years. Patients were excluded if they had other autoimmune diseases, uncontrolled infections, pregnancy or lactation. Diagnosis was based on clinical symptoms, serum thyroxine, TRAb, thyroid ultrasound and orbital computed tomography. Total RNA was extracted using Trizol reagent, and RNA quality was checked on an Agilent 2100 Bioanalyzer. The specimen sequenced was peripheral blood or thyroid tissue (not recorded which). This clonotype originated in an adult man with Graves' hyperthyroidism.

The CDR3 has the sequence CASSFFGVNTEAFF. The DNA sequence follows: TGTGCCAGCAGTTTCTTCGGGGTAAACACTGAAGCTTTCTTT. This receptor chain uses TRBV12-3 or TRBV12-4 and TRBJ1-1, with the D gene not confidently named. Reading from cysteine to phenylalanine, the CDR3 counts 14 amino acids. Only the CDR3 DNA is retained, 42 bases long and in frame from the first base. The V and J ends are trimmed by 3 bases and 2 bases, leaving 10 bases between them.